This TCR beta chain was sequenced in a study of CD8+ T cells in alopecia areata. Isolated RNA was reverse transcribed into cDNA used as the sequencing template. Clones were read by immunoSEQ multiplex PCR, and TCRdb kept only the in-frame ones, dropping some. This table has about 220,000 clones, 50% to 70% appearing once. Specified treatment: oral pan-JAK inhibitor, 5-10 mg twice daily. This clone was picked up one time. Germline CDR1 and CDR2: GTSNPN and SVGIG (reference sequence). V dropped 2 bases and J dropped 4 bases, with 23 bases sitting between them. This CDR3 has 17 residues. Sequenced here: CD4+ T cells sorted from blood, sampled at week 4, from a patient treated with tofacitinib. The chain couples TRBV30 to TRBJ1-1; possible D gene TRBD1, 5 bases. The receptor was derived from a human donor with alopecia areata. The CDR3 is CAWSLSLGRVGATEAFF. The CDR3 DNA follows: TGTGCCTGGAGTCTCTCTTTAGGCAGGGTGGGAGCCACTGAAGCTTTCTTT. The full variable domain, in which reference TRBV30 and TRBJ1-1 provide the parts outside the CDR3, is SQTIHQWPATLVQPVGSPLSLECTVEGTSNPNLYWYRQAAGRGLQLLFYSVGIGQISSEVPQNLSASRPQDRQFILSSKKLLLSDSGFYLCAWSLSLGRVGATEAFFGQGTRLTVV.